This T cell receptor (beta chain) is from a study of blood T cells in healthy people across ages. This CDR3 spans 8 amino acids. Per germline, CDR1 SGHDN and CDR2 FVKESK. Trimming took 8 bases from V and 10 from J, leaving 6 bases between them. In terms of origin and age, donors were healthy Caucasian individuals from Russia aged roughly 6 to 100. The authors ran a second PCR of about 6 to 11 cycles using a sample-barcoded 5' primer and a J-beta primer mix. TCRdb re-derived calls from the 5' RACE reads in MiXCR, one entry per CDR3 protein. The profile covers about 680,000 distinct CDR3 sequences, with roughly 50% appearing a single time and around a third taken by the ten largest. For this clonotype: Its antigen is still unknown.

Study-wide results and caveats: Versus aged donors, long-lived donors had higher diversity and more naive CD4+ cells. Investigators treated diversity estimates from one million T cells as underestimates. Expanded clonotype changes were possibly confounded by unknown donor CMV status.

The J gene is TRBJ2-7, the V gene TRBV14; D is uncertain. The specimen sequenced was blood. The source of this sequence is a woman aged 55-75 years in good health. CDR3 residues: CASFPQYF. CDR3 bases: TGTGCCAGCTTCCCCCAGTACTTC. The whole variable domain, remainder taken from reference TRBV14 and TRBJ2-7, is EAGVTQFPSHSVIEKGQTVTLRCDPISGHDNLYWYRRVMGKEIKFLLHFVKESKQDESGMPNNRFLAERTGGTYSTLKVQPAELEDSGVYFCASFPQYFGPGTRLTVT.